This paragraph covers one T cell receptor beta chain sequence. The antigen is not known. This entry belongs to a study of cytomegalovirus exposure and HLA in healthy donors. CDR3 size: 13 residues. With 5 bases clipped from V and 8 bases from J, the junction kept 7 bases outside the gene matches. Germline loops: CDR1 SNHLY, CDR2 FYNNEI. Study conclusions and caveats: Most of the TCR beta V segments (in an earlier analysis) were productive either about 87% or about 30% of the time.

Use of 60 Vbeta and 13 Jbeta primers characterized the PCR. The method was immunoSEQ multiplex PCR; TCRdb's version includes in-frame clones alone and lacks a portion of them. The sample consists of 200,000 or so clones, just under 80% of them appearing once. This receptor was obtained from a woman aged 25 to 39 in good health and CMV-seropositive. The rearrangement links TRBV2 to TRBJ1-2, with TRBD1 matching 8 bases. Sequenced material: PBMCs. The CDR3 reads CASSTGGDRGYTF. CDR3 coding DNA: TGTGCCAGCAGTACAGGGGGGGATAGAGGCTACACCTTC.